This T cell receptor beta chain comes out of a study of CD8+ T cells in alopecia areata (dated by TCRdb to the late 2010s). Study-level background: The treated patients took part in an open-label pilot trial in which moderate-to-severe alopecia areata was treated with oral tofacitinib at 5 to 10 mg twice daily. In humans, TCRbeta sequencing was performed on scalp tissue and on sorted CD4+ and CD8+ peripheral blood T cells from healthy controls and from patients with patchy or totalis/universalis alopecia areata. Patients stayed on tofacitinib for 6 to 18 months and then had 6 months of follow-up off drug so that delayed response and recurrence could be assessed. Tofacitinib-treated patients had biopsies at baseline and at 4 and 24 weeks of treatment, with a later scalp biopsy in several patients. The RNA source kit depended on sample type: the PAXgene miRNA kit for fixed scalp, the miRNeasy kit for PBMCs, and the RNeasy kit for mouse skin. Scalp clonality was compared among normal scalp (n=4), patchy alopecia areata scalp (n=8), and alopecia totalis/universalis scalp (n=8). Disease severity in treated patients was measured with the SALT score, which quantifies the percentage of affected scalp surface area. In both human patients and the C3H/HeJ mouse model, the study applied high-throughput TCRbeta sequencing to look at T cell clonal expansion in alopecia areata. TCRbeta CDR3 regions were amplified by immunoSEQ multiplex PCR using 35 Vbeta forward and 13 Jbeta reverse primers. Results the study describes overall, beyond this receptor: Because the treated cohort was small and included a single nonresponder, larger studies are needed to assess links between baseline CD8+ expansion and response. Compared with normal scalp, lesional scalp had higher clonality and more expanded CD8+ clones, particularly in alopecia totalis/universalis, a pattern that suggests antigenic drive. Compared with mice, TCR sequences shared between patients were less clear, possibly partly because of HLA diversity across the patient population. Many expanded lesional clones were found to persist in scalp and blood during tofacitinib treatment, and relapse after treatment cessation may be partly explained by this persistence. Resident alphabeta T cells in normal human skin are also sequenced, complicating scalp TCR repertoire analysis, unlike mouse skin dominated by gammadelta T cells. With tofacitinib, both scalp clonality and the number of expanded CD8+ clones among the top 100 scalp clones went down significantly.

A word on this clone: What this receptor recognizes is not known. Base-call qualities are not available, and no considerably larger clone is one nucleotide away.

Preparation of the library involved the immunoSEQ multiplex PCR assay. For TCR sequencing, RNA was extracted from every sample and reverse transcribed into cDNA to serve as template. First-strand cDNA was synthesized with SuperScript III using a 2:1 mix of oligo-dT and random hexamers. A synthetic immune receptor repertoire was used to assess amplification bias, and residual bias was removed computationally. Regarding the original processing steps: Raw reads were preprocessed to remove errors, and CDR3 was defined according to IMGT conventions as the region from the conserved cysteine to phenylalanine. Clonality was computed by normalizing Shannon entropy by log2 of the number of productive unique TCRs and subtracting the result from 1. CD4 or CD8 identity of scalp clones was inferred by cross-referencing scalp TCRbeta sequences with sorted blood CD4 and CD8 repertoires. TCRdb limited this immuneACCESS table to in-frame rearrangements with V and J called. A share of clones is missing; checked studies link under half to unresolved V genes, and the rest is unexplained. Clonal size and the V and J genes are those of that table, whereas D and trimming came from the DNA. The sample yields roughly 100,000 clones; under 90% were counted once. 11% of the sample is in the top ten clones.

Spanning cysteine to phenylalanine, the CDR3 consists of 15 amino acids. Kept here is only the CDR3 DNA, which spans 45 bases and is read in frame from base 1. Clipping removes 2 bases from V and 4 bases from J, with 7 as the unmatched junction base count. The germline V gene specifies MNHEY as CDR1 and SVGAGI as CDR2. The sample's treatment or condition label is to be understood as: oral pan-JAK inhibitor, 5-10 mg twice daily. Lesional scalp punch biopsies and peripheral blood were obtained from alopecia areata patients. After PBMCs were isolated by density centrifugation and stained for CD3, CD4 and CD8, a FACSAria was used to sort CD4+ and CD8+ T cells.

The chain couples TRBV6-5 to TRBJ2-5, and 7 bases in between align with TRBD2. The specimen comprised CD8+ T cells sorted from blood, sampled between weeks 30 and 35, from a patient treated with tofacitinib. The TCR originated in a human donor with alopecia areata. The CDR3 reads CASSYGSGEGETQYF. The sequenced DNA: TGTGCCAGCAGTTACGGGAGCGGGGAGGGAGAGACCCAGTACTTC.